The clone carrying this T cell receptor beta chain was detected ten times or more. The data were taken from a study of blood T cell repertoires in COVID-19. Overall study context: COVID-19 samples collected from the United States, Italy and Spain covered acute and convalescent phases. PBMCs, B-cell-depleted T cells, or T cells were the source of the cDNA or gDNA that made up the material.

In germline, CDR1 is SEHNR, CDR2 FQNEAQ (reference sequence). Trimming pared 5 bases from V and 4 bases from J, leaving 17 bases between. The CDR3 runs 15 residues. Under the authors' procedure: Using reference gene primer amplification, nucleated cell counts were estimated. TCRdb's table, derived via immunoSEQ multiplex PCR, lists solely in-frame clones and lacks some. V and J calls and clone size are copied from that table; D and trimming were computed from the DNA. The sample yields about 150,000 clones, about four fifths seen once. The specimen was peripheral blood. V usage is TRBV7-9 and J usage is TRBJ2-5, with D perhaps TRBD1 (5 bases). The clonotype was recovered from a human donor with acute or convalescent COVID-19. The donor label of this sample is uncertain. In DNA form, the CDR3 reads TGTGCCAGCAGCACCAGGCAGGGTGGTGGAGAGACCCAGTACTTC. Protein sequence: CASSTRQGGGETQYF.